One sample yielded the 25 T cell receptor beta chains listed below, sequenced in a study of CXCR3-negative and CXCR3-positive naive CD8 T cells (dated by TCRdb to the late 2010s). The instrument was a NextSeq 550. The Human TCR Profiling Kit (MiLaboratory) was used to prepare UMI-labeled 5' RACE TRB cDNA libraries. TCRdb reprocessed the reads; each CDR3 protein sequence makes one entry, and DNA is unavailable. The sample's table covers around 50,000 distinct CDR3 sequences. The top ten clonotypes cover over 1.2% of the sample. Source material: naive CXCR3- CD8+ T cells from blood. The sample's cell subset or site label is to be understood as: CD45RO-CCR7+CD27+CD95- naive CD8+ T cells lacking CXCR3 (TNR3-). These receptors originate from a human donor in good health. Some clones in this sample may be carry-over from other donors' samples.

The chain carries TRBV7-8 and TRBJ1-1. The CDR3 covers 16 residues. Germline loops: CDR1 SGHVS, CDR2 FQNEAQ. CDR3 sequence reads: CASSPQTAVMNTEAFF. Filled out from reference TRBV7-8 and TRBJ1-1, the complete variable domain reads GAGVSQSPRYKVAKRGQDVALRCDPISGHVSLFWYQQALGQGPEFLTYFQNEAQLDKSGLPSDRFFAERPEGSVSTLKIQRTQQEDSAVYLCASSPQTAVMNTEAFFGQGTRLTVV.

J is TRBJ2-7 and V is TRBV7-8; checking the TCRdb D call of TRBD2 is not possible without DNA. This CDR3 has 14 amino acids. Germline V gives CDR1 SGHVS, CDR2 FQNEAQ. CDR3 loop: CASSSTSGEYEQYF.

The V call is TRBV28, the J call TRBJ1-5; TCRdb picks TRBD1, but there is no DNA to check that call. Germline CDR1 is MDHEN and CDR2 is SYDVKM. The CDR3 spans 13 residues. CDR3 region: CASSFGGDQPQHF. Together with reference TRBV28 and TRBJ1-5, the CDR3 gives the full variable domain: DVKVTQSSRYLVKRTGEKVFLECVQDMDHENMFWYRQDPGLGLRLIYFSYDVKMKEKGDIPEGYSVSREKKERFSLILESASTNQTSMYLCASSFGGDQPQHFGDGTRLSIL.

The chain uses TRBV7-3 and TRBJ2-3; TCRdb's D call of TRBD2 is untestable without DNA. CDR3 length: 15 amino acids. Germline CDR1 is SGHTA and CDR2 is FQGTGA. This CDR3 is CASSQSGSWTDTQYF. The full variable domain, in which reference TRBV7-3 and TRBJ2-3 provide the parts outside the CDR3, is GAGVSQTPSNKVTEKGKYVELRCDPISGHTALYWYRQSLGQGPEFLIYFQGTGAADDSGLPNDRFFAVRPEGSVSTLKIQRTERGDSAVYLCASSQSGSWTDTQYFGPGTRLTVL.

The chain couples TRBV10-3 to TRBJ1-2; TCRdb outputs TRBD1, but without DNA this stays unchecked. Germline CDR1 is ENHRY and CDR2 is SYGVKD. The CDR3 is 14 residues long. CDR3 sequence: CTISEPNRGHGYTF.

The V gene is TRBV10-3, the J gene TRBJ2-3; TCRdb outputs TRBD1, but without DNA this stays unchecked. The CDR3 contains 18 residues. Germline lookup yields CDR1 ENHRY and CDR2 SYGVKD. CDR3 residues: CAIKRDRAIGVGTDTQYF.

This chain links TRBV29-1 with TRBJ1-2. The CDR3 has 11 residues. Germline values: CDR1 SQVTM, CDR2 ANQGSEA. The CDR3 sequence is CSGRVAYGYTF.

This chain links TRBV27 with TRBJ2-2. The CDR3 is made up of 13 amino acids. The V gene's germline CDR1 is MNHEY and CDR2 SMNVEV (reference sequence). The CDR3 region is CASSLTGTGELFF.

The chain employs TRBV28 and TRBJ1-1; TCRdb outputs TRBD1, but without DNA this stays unchecked. CDR3 size: 14 residues. Germline-derived CDR1 and CDR2 are MDHEN and SYDVKM. CDR3 amino acids: CASSFSDSNTEAFF.

The chain combines TRBV6-5 with TRBJ2-2; the TCRdb D gene call, TRBD1, has no DNA to confirm it. CDR3 length: 16 amino acids. Germline V gene lookup returns CDR1 MNHEY and CDR2 SVGAGI. CDR3: CASSYFGGRNTGELFF.

The chain has TRBV29-1 and TRBJ1-2. This CDR3 is 13 amino acids long. CDR1 SQVTM and CDR2 ANQGSEA come from the germline V gene. The CDR3 sequence: CSVEAEGSYGYTF.

The genes are TRBV28 and TRBJ2-7. This CDR3 has 13 amino acids. Germline V gives CDR1 MDHEN, CDR2 SYDVKM. The CDR3 spells CASSLSRLYEQYF.

This rearrangement joins TRBV28 to TRBJ2-7; TCRdb outputs TRBD1, but without DNA this stays unchecked. The CDR3 loop spans 16 amino acids. Germline loops: CDR1 MDHEN, CDR2 SYDVKM. CDR3 sequence reads: CASSLFQDRVIYEQYF.

This chain uses TRBV29-1 with TRBJ2-7; absent DNA, TCRdb's TRBD2 call cannot be checked. Germline V gives CDR1 SQVTM, CDR2 ANQGSEA. CDR3 length: 13 residues. The CDR3 sequence: CSVEAVGGYEQYF.

The chain combines TRBV13 with TRBJ2-7; the TRBD2 assignment by TCRdb is unverifiable without DNA. This CDR3 is 11 amino acids long. Per germline, CDR1 PRHDT and CDR2 FYEKMQ (reference sequence). The CDR3 spells CASSLGLGLAF.

The chain uses TRBV29-1 and TRBJ2-1; TCRdb's assignment of TRBD2 cannot be checked, as there is no DNA. The CDR3 runs 13 residues. Looked up from germline, CDR1 is SQVTM and CDR2 is ANQGSEA. The CDR3: CSESPGTHNEQFF.

The rearrangement links TRBV7-9 to TRBJ2-1; the TRBD1 assignment by TCRdb is unverifiable without DNA. The CDR3 contains 17 residues. Looked up from germline, CDR1 is SEHNR and CDR2 is FQNEAQ (reference sequence). CDR3 loop: CASSLGGWDRVSIEQFF.

The V and J genes are TRBV29-1 and TRBJ2-1; the D call of TRBD2 rests on TCRdb alone, since no DNA is present to check it. The CDR3 totals 15 residues. Germline V lookup: CDR1 SQVTM, CDR2 ANQGSEA. The CDR3 sequence: CSVEERGSSYNEQFF.

V is TRBV12-3 or TRBV12-4 and J is TRBJ1-5; the D call from TCRdb, TRBD1, cannot be confirmed without DNA. This CDR3 region has 14 residues. CDR3 residues: CASSPRLGNQPQHF.

The CDR3 reads CASSQDLGRFNEQFF. V gene TRBV4-3 combines with J gene TRBJ2-1. There are 15 residues in the CDR3. In germline, CDR1 is LGHNA, CDR2 YSLEER.

Its frequency marks this clonotype as medium-sized. This chain's CDR3 is CASRRYTGELFF. The chain uses TRBV7-6 and TRBJ2-2. The germline V gene encodes CDR1 SGHVS and CDR2 FNYEAQ. The CDR3 runs 12 residues.

This sequence joins TRBV20-1 and TRBJ2-1; TCRdb's D gene call, TRBD2, goes unchecked for lack of DNA. From germline, CDR1 is DFQATT and CDR2 SNEGSKA (reference sequence). There are 14 residues in the CDR3. The CDR3 sequence: CSATTSGHYNEQFF.

This rearrangement joins TRBV7-8 to TRBJ2-7; there is no DNA to check the TCRdb D call of TRBD1. Per the germline V gene, CDR1 is SGHVS and CDR2 is FQNEAQ. The CDR3 extends over 14 amino acids. The CDR3 sequence: CASSLSLGDYEQYF.

The chain is built from TRBV28 and TRBJ2-3. The germline V gene encodes CDR1 MDHEN and CDR2 SYDVKM. There are 13 residues in the CDR3. Here the CDR3 reads CASKGDSTDTQYF.

The chain uses TRBV14 and TRBJ2-5. Germline assignment: CDR1 SGHDN and CDR2 FVKESK. The CDR3 covers 15 residues. The CDR3 sequence: CASSQEDTAQETQYF. Drawing the rest from reference TRBV14 and TRBJ2-5, the complete variable domain is EAGVTQFPSHSVIEKGQTVTLRCDPISGHDNLYWYRRVMGKEIKFLLHFVKESKQDESGMPNNRFLAERTGGTYSTLKVQPAELEDSGVYFCASSQEDTAQETQYFGPGTRLLVL.